This paragraph covers one TCR beta chain sequence. The antigen remains unidentified. The data were obtained in a study of Ad26.COV2.S vaccination and SARS-CoV-2 variants. Across the study: Ad26.COV2.S, an intramuscular injection, was given once or twice 56 days apart.

Overall study findings and caveats: Vaccinees and placebo recipients showed similar non-spike TCR breadth.

The repertoire was sequenced with immunoSEQ multiplex PCR; TCRdb's copy has only in-frame clones and lacks some. The sample includes hundreds of thousands of clones, 70% to 90% of them seen just once. Germline V CDR1 and CDR2: MGHRA, YSYEKL. CDR3 size: 15 residues. V dropped 1 base and J dropped 5 bases, with 12 bases sitting between them. Documented treatment: about 20 received Ad26.COV2.S at low or high dose, single or two shots; roughly five received placebo; per-sample allocation not given. Collection of the samples took place on day 63 after the first injection of vaccine or placebo. This TCR came from a person aged 18 to 65 who received the Ad26.COV2.S COVID-19 vaccine or a placebo. J is TRBJ1-5 and V is TRBV4-1; the D gene is possibly TRBD1 (5 bases). The sequenced sample was peripheral blood, obtained in a trial of Ad26.COV2.S vaccine versus placebo. The DNA of the CDR3 is TGCGCCAGCAGCCAAGTGGCAGGGAAGGATCAGCCCCAGCATTTT. This gives the protein CASSQVAGKDQPQHF.